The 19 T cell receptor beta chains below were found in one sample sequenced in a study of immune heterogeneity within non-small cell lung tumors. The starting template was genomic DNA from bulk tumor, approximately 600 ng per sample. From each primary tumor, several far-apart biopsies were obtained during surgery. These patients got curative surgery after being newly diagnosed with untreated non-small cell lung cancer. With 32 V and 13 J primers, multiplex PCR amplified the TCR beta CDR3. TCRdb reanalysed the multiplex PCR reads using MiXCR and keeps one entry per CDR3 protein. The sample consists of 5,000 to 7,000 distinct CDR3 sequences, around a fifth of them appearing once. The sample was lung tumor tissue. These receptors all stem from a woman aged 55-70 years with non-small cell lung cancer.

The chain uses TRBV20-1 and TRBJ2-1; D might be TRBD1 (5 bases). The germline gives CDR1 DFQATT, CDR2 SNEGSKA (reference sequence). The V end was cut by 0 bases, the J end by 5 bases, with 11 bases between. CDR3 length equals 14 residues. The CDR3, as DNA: TGCAGTGCTAGAGATGGGGCCAGGGACAATGAGCAGTTCTTC. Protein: CSARDGARDNEQFF.

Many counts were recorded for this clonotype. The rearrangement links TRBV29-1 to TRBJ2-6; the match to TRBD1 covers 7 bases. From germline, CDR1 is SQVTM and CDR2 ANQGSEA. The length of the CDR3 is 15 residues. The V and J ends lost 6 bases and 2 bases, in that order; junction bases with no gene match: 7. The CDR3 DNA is TGCAGCGTCATGTTAGGGGGCACTGGGGCCAACGTCCTGACTTTC. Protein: CSVMLGGTGANVLTF.

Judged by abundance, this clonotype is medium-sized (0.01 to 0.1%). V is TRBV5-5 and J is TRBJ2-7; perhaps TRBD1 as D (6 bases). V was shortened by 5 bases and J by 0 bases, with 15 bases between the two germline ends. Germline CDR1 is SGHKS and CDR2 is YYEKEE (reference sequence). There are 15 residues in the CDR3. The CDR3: CASRSDIGGSYEQYF. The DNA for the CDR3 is TGTGCCAGCAGGTCCGACATAGGGGGCTCCTACGAGCAGTACTTC.

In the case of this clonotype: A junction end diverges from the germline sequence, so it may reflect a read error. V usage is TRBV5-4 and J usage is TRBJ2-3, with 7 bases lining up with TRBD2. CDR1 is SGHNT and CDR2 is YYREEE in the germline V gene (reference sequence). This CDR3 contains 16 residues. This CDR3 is CATSLLAGVGSDTQYF. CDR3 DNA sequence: TGTGCCACCAGCTTGTTGGCGGGAGTTGGTAGTGATACGCAGTATTTT.

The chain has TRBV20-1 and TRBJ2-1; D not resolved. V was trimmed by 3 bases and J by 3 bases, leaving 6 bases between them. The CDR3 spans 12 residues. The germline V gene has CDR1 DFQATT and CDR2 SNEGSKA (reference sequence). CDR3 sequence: CSASGDYNEQFF. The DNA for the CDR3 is TGCAGTGCTAGCGGAGACTACAATGAGCAGTTCTTC.

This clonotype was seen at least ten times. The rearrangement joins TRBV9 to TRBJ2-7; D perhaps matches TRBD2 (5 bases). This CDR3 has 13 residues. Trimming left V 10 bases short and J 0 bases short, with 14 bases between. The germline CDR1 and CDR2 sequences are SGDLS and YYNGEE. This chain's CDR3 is CAWRSLGSYEQYF. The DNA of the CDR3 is TGTGCCTGGAGGTCCCTTGGCTCCTACGAGCAGTACTTC. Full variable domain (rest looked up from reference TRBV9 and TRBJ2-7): DSGVTQTPKHLITATGQRVTLRCSPRSGDLSVYWYQQSLDQGLQFLIQYYNGEERAKGNILERFSAQQFPDLHSELNLSSLELGDSALYFCAWRSLGSYEQYFGPGTRLTVT.

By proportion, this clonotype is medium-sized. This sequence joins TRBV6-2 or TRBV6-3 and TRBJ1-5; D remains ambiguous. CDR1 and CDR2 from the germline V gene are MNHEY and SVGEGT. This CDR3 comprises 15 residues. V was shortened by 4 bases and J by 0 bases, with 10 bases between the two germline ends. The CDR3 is CASSSGGHSNQPQHF. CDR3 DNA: TGTGCCAGCAGTTCCGGCGGGCATAGCAATCAGCCCCAGCATTTT.

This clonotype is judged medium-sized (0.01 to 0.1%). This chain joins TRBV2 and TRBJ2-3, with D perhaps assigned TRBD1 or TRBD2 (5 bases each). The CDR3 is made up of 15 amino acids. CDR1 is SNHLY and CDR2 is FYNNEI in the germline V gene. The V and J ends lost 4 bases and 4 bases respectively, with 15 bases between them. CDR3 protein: CASSAGQAGADTQYF. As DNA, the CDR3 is TGTGCCAGCAGTGCAGGACAAGCCGGGGCAGATACGCAGTATTTT.

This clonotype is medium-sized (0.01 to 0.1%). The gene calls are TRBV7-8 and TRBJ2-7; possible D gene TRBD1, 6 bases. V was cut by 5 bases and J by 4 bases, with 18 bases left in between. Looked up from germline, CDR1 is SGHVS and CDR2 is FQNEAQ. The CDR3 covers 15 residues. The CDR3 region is CASSLLQGINYEQYF. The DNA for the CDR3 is TGTGCCAGCAGCCTGCTCCAGGGGATAAATTACGAGCAGTACTTC. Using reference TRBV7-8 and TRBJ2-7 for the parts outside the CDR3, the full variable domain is GAGVSQSPRYKVAKRGQDVALRCDPISGHVSLFWYQQALGQGPEFLTYFQNEAQLDKSGLPSDRFFAERPEGSVSTLKIQRTQQEDSAVYLCASSLLQGINYEQYFGPGTRLTVT.

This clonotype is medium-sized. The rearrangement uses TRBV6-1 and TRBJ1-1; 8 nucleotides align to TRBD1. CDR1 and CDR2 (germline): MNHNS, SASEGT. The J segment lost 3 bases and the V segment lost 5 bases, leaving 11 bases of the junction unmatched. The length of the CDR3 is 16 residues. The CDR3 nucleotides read TGTGCCAGCAGTTTAGGACAGGGAAAGCGGGACACTGAAGCTTTCTTT. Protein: CASSLGQGKRDTEAFF.

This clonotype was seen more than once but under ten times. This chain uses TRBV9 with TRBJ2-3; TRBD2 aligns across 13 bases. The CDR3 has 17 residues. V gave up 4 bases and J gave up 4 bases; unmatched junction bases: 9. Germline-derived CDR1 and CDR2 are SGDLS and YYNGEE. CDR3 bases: TGTGCCAGCAGCCCCCATGTAGGACTAGCGGGAGCAGATACGCAGTATTTT. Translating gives CASSPHVGLAGADTQYF.

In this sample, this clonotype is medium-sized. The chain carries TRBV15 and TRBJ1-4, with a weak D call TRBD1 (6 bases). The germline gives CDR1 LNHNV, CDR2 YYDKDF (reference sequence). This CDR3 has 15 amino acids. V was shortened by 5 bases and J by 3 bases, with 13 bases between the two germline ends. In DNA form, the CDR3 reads TGTGCCACCAGCTCAGAACAGGGTCCTAATGAAAAACTGTTTTTT. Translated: CATSSEQGPNEKLFF.

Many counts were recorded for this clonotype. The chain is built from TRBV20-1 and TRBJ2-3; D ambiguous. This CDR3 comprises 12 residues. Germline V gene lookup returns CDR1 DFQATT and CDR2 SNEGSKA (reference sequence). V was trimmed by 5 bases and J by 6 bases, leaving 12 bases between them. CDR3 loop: CSAQYSGDTQYF. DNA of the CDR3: TGCAGTGCTCAATATAGTGGGGATACGCAGTATTTT.

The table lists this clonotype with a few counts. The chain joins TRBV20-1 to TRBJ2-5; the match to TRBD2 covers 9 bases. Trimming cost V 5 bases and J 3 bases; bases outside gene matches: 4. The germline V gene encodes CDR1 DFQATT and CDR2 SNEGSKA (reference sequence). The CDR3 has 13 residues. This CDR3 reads CSAQGLAKETQYF. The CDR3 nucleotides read TGCAGTGCTCAGGGACTAGCCAAAGAGACCCAGTACTTC.

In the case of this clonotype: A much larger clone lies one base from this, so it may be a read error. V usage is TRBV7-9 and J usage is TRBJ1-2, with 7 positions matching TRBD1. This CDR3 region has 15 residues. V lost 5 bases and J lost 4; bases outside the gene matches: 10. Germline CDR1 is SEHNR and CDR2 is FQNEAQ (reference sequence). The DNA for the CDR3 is TGTGCCAGCAGCAAGACAGGGTCGGATGGCTATGGCTACACCTTC. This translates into CASSKTGSDGYGYTF.

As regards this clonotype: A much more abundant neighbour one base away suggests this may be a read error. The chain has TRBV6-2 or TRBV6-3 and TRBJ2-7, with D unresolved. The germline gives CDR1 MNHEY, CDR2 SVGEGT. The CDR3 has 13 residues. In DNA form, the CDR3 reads TGTGCCAACAGTATCCCCGGGCCCTACGAGCAGTACTTC. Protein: CANSIPGPYEQYF.

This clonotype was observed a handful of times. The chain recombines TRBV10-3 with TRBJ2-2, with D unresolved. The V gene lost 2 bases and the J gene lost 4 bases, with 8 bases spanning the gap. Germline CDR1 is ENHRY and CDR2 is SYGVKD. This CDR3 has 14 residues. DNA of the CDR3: TGTGCCATCAGTGAGGGTGTCTTCACCGGGGAGCTGTTTTTT. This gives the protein CAISEGVFTGELFF.

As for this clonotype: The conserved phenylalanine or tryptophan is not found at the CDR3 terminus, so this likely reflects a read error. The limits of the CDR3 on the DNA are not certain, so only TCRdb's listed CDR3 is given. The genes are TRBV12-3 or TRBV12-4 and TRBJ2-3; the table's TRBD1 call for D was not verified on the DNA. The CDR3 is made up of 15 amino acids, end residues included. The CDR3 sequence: CASSLGTGDEQYFRP.

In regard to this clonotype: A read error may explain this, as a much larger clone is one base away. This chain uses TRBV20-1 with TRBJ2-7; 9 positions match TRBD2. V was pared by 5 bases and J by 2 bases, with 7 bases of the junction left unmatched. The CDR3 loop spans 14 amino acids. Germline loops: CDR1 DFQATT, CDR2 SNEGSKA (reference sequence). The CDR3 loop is CSAPRLAVPYEQYF. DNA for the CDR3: TGCAGTGCTCCCCGACTAGCGGTTCCCTACGAGCAGTACTTC.